Presented here are 2 T cell receptor beta chains from one specimen sequenced in a study of regulatory T cells in long-lasting Graves disease (dated by TCRdb to about 2021). The library was made by multiplex PCR. TCRdb records Illumina HiSeq 4000 as the sequencer. To build TCR beta libraries, CDR3 regions were amplified by Arm-PCR using iRepertoire HTBI primers. The public reads were quality trimmed at Q25 with fastp and then assembled into clones with MiXCR by TCRdb, keeping productive beta chains. Each CDR3 protein gets just one entry, which takes the most common genes and DNA from the rows behind it. Here the sample has approximately 440,000 distinct CDR3 sequences; 20% to 25% occur a single time. In total, the top ten clones hold 26% of the sample. In the paper's terms, the time point label means: persistent/refractory GD, antithyroid drugs over 5 years with positive TRAb. For both TCR sequencing and RNA sequencing, RNA was extracted from PBMCs using TRIzol.

The sample in question was peripheral blood mononuclear cells (PBMCs), obtained when the disease was refractory, from a patient treated with antithyroid drugs. The source is a female donor with Graves disease.

The rearrangement uses TRBV7-3 and TRBJ1-1, with D possibly matching TRBD1 (5 bases). Germline lookup yields CDR1 SGHTA and CDR2 FQGTGA. V was trimmed by 3 bases and J by 0 bases, leaving 11 bases between them. This CDR3 region has 15 residues. CDR3 DNA: TGTGCCAGCAGCTTCGACGGGGGGATGAACACTGAAGCTTTCTTT. Translation: CASSFDGGMNTEAFF.

As concerns this clonotype: A clone one base away is much larger, so this may be a read error. The chain uses TRBV2 and TRBJ2-7, with TRBD2 matching over 8 bases. From germline, CDR1 is SNHLY and CDR2 FYNNEI. CDR3 length equals 16 residues. DNA of the CDR3: TGTGCCAGCAGTGAAGGGTGGGCTAGCGGGTACTACGAGCGGTACTTC. It specifies CASSEGWASGYYERYF.